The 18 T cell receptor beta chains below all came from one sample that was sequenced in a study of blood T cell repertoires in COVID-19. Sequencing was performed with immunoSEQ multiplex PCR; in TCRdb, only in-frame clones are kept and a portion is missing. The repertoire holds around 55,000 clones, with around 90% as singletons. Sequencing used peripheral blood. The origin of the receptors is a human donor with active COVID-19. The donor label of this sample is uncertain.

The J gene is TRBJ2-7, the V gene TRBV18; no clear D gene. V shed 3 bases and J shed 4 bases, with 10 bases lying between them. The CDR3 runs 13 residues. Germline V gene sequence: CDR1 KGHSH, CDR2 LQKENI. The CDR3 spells CASSPTLEYEQYF. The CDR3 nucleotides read TGTGCCAGCTCACCCACTTTGGAGTACGAGCAGTACTTC.

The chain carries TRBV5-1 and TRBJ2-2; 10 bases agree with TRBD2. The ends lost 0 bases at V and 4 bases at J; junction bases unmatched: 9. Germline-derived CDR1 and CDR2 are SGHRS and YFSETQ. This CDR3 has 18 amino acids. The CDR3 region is CASSLVPFSGGITGELFF. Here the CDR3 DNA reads TGCGCCAGCAGCTTGGTCCCGTTTAGCGGGGGGATCACCGGGGAGCTGTTTTTT.

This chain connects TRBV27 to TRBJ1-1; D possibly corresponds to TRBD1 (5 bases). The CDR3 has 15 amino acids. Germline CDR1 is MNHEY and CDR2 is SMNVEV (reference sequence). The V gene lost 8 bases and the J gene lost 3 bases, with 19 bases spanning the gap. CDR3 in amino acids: CASRRRGVKDTEAFF. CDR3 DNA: TGTGCCAGCCGTCGGCGGGGGGTGAAGGACACTGAAGCTTTCTTT.

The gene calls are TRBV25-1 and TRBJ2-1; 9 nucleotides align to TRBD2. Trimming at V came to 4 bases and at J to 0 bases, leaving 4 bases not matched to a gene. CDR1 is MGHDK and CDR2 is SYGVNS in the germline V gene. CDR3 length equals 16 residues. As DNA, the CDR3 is TGTGCCAGCAGTGCATTGCGGGAGGGCTCCTACAATGAGCAGTTCTTC. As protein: CASSALREGSYNEQFF.

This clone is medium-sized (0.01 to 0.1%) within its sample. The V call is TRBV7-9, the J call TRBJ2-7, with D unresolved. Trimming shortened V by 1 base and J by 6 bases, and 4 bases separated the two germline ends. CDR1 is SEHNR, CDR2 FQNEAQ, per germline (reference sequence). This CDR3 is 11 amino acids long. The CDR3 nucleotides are TGTGCCAGCAGCTTAGGGGCCGAGCAGTACTTC. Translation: CASSLGAEQYF.

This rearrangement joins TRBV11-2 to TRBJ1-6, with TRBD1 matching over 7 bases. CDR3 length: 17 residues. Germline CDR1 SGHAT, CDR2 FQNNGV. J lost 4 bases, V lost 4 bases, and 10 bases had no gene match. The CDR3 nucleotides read TGTGCCAGCAGCTCCCCAGGGGGACAGAAATATAATTCACCCCTCCACTTT. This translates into CASSSPGGQKYNSPLHF.

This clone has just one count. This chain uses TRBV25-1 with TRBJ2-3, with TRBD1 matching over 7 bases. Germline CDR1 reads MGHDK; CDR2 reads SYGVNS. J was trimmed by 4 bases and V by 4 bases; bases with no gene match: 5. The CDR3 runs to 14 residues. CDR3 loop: CASSATGRADTQYF. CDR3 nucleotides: TGTGCCAGCAGTGCGACAGGGCGGGCAGATACGCAGTATTTT.

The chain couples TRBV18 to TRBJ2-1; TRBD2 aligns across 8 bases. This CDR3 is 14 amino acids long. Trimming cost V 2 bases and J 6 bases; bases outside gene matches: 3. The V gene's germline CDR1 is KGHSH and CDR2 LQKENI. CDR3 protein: CASSPSGGSNEQFF. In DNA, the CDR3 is TGTGCCAGCTCACCAAGCGGGGGAAGCAATGAGCAGTTCTTC.

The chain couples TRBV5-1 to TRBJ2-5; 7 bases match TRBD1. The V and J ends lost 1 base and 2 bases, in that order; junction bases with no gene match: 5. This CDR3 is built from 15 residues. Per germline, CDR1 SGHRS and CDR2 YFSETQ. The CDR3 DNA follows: TGCGCCAGCAGCTTGCAAGCGACAGGGCAAGAGACCCAGTACTTC. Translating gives CASSLQATGQETQYF.

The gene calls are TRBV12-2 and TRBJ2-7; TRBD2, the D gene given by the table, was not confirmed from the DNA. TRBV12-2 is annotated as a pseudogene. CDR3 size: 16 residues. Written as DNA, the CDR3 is TGTGCAAGTCGCCCCGGGGTAGCGGACCCCTCCTACGAGCAGTACTTC. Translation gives CASRPGVADPSYEQYF.

The chain's CDR3 is CASSIQGAGGVVSSYNEQFF. CDR3 coding DNA: TGTGCCAGCAGCATTCAAGGGGCGGGAGGGGTGGTAAGCTCCTACAATGAGCAGTTCTTC. The V and J genes are TRBV4-2 and TRBJ2-1; 9 bases are shared with TRBD2. The CDR3 runs 20 residues. Germline CDR1 LGHNA, CDR2 YNFKEQ. V was clipped by 5 bases and J by 0 bases; unmatched bases: 17.

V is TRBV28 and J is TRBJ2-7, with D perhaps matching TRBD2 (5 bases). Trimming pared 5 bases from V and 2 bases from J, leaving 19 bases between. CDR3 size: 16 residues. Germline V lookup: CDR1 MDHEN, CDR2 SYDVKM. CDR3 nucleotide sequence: TGTGCCAGCAGTAAAAGGATAGACTACCGAACCTACGAGCAGTACTTC. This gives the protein CASSKRIDYRTYEQYF.

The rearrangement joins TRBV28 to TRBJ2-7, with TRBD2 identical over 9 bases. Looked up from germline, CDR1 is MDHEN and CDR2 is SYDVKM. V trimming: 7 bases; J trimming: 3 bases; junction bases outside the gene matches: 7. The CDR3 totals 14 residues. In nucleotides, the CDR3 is TGTGCCAGCAAGCTAGCGGGAACCTTCTACGAGCAGTACTTC. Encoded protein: CASKLAGTFYEQYF.

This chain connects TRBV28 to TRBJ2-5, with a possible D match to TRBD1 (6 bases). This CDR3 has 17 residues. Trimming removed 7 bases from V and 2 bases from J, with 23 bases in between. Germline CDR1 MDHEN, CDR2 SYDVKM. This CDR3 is CASTMSPGQKDQETQYF. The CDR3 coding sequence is TGTGCCAGCACGATGTCCCCTGGACAGAAAGATCAAGAGACCCAGTACTTC.

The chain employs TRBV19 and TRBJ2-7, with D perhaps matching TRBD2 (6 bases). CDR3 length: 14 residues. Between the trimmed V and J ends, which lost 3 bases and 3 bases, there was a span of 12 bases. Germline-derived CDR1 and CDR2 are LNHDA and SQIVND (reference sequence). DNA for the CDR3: TGTGCCAGTAGTATGGGGGGATCAGGCTACGAGCAGTACTTC. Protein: CASSMGGSGYEQYF.

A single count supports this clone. Written as DNA, the CDR3 is TGTGCCAGCAGTCTCCCCGGGACAGGGGATGGCTACACCTTC. Protein sequence: CASSLPGTGDGYTF. This sequence joins TRBV25-1 and TRBJ1-2; TRBD1 aligns across 10 bases. Unmatched junction bases numbered 6, after V lost 5 bases and J lost 6 bases. The CDR3 totals 14 residues. CDR1 MGHDK and CDR2 SYGVNS come from the germline V gene.

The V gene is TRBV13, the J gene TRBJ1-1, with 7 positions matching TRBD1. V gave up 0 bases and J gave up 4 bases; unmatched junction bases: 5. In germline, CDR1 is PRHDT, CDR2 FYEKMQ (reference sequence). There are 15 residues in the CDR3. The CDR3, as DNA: TGTGCCAGCAGCTTAGGCAGGGGGTGGGGCACTGAAGCTTTCTTT. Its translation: CASSLGRGWGTEAFF.

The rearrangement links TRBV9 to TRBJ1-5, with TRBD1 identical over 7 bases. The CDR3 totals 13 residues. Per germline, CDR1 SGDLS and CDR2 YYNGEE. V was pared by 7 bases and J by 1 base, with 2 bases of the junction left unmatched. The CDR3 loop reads CASSTGSNQPQHF. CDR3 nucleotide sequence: TGTGCCAGCTCGACAGGGAGCAATCAGCCCCAGCATTTT.